This T cell receptor (beta chain) stems from a study of identical twins. MiXCR, run by TCRdb on the 5' RACE reads, gives a single entry per CDR3 protein. Altogether around 480,000 distinct CDR3 sequences are present, roughly an eighth being singletons, with the ten largest covering more than 0.8%. V was pared by 5 bases and J by 2 bases, with 10 bases between. The CDR3 is 13 residues long. Looked up from germline, CDR1 is SGHAT and CDR2 is FQNNGV. This clonotype was found many times. The sample was also reused in another study, on yellow fever vaccine responses in identical twins.

This chain links TRBV11-2 with TRBJ2-7, with D possibly matching TRBD1 (5 bases). The TCR was taken from a woman aged 18-35 years in good health. What was sequenced was CD4+ T cells sorted from blood. The CDR3 sequence: CASSPRQTYEQYF. The CDR3 DNA is TGTGCCAGCAGCCCCCGACAGACCTACGAGCAGTACTTC.